Listed here are 10 T cell receptor beta chains from one sample, sequenced in a study of T cells in localized non-small cell lung cancer. Generated by immunoSEQ multiplex PCR, the TCRdb table keeps only in-frame clones and is missing some. This sample has approximately 70,000 clones, with less than 90% found just once. The sequenced sample was peripheral blood, obtained before any cancer treatment. Source of these receptors: a male donor at least 60 years old with stage III squamous cell lung carcinoma.

The rearrangement joins TRBV7-2 to TRBJ2-5; D is possibly TRBD1 (5 bases). V lost 1 base to trimming and J lost 0 bases, with 18 bases between them. Germline V CDR1 and CDR2: SGHTA, FQGNSA. The CDR3 runs 18 residues. DNA for the CDR3: TGTGCCAGCAGCTTAGTAGTAAGATCGACAGACTACCAAGAGACCCAGTACTTC. It yields the protein CASSLVVRSTDYQETQYF.

This clone was seen only a few times. The J gene is TRBJ1-6, the V gene TRBV5-5, with D maybe TRBD1 (5 bases). The V gene lost 4 bases and the J gene lost 5 bases, with 13 bases spanning the gap. The CDR3 runs to 15 residues. CDR1 and CDR2 (germline): SGHKS, YYEKEE (reference sequence). The CDR3 spells CASSAGTADNSPLHF. The CDR3 DNA is TGTGCCAGCAGCGCCGGGACGGCGGATAATTCACCCCTCCACTTT.

This clone appeared a few times. The rearrangement uses TRBV6-4 and TRBJ1-2; the match to TRBD1 covers 8 bases. The CDR3 sequence is 15 residues long. Per the germline V gene, CDR1 is MRHNA and CDR2 is SNTAGT. V dropped 5 bases and J dropped 4; count of bases not matched to a gene: 9. CDR3: CASSPGGGSPYGYTF. CDR3 DNA sequence: TGTGCCAGCAGTCCAGGGGGCGGAAGTCCCTATGGCTACACCTTC.

The chain links TRBV19 to TRBJ2-7; possibly TRBD2 for D (6 bases). The CDR3 is 12 amino acids. Trimming cost V 5 bases and J 10 bases, with 15 bases left between them. Germline loops: CDR1 LNHDA, CDR2 SQIVND (reference sequence). CDR3 residues: CASSPRGGPQYV. The CDR3 DNA follows: TGTGCCAGTAGTCCCCGGGGAGGTCCTCAGTACGTC.

J is TRBJ2-3 and V is TRBV10-3, with unresolved D. The V gene lost 7 bases and the J gene lost 3 bases, with 5 bases spanning the gap. The CDR3 has 11 amino acids. Germline V gene sequence: CDR1 ENHRY, CDR2 SYGVKD. DNA of the CDR3: TGTGCCATCACCTCGACAGATACGCAGTATTTT. Translated: CAITSTDTQYF.

The genes are TRBV5-1 and TRBJ1-1; TRBD1 agrees at 8 bases. The germline gives CDR1 SGHRS, CDR2 YFSETQ. The CDR3 contains 14 residues. Losses at the gene ends were 4 bases for V and 3 bases for J; bases not matched to a gene: 5. CDR3 sequence reads: CASSPGTGHTEAFF. CDR3 coding DNA: TGCGCCAGCAGCCCCGGGACAGGTCACACTGAAGCTTTCTTT. Using reference TRBV5-1 and TRBJ1-1 for the parts outside the CDR3, the full variable domain is KAGVTQTPRYLIKTRGQQVTLSCSPISGHRSVSWYQQTPGQGLQFLFEYFSETQRNKGNFPGRFSGRQFSNSRSEMNVSTLELGDSALYLCASSPGTGHTEAFFGQGTRLTVV.

The rearrangement links TRBV5-1 to TRBJ2-1, with D maybe TRBD2 (6 bases). V lost 0 bases, J lost 10 bases, and 11 bases lay in between. Germline assignment: CDR1 SGHRS and CDR2 YFSETQ. This CDR3 is built from 13 residues. CDR3 region: CASSLGLVSEQFF. Here the CDR3 DNA reads TGCGCCAGCAGCTTGGGACTAGTCAGCGAGCAGTTCTTC.

The CDR3 coding sequence is TGTGCCAGCAGTGAGGACAGAAATAATTCACCCCTCCACTTT. Encoded protein: CASSEDRNNSPLHF. This rearrangement joins TRBV2 to TRBJ1-6; a weak D match, TRBD1 (6 bases). The germline V and J ends were trimmed by 3 bases and 5 bases, with 8 bases remaining between them. CDR1 is SNHLY, CDR2 FYNNEI, per germline. This CDR3 comprises 14 residues. Using reference TRBV2 and TRBJ1-6 for the parts outside the CDR3, the full variable domain is EPEVTQTPSHQVTQMGQEVILRCVPISNHLYFYWYRQILGQKVEFLVSFYNNEISEKSEIFDDQFSVERPDGSNFTLKIRSTKLEDSAMYFCASSEDRNNSPLHFGNGTRLTVT.

The chain has TRBV27 and TRBJ1-2; D perhaps matches TRBD1 (5 bases). The CDR3 spans 14 residues. Trimming shortened V by 2 bases and J by 4 bases, and 11 bases separated the two germline ends. Germline CDR1 is MNHEY and CDR2 is SMNVEV (reference sequence). This CDR3 reads CASSLGALGYGYTF. The CDR3 nucleotides read TGTGCCAGCAGTTTAGGGGCTTTGGGCTATGGCTACACCTTC.

This sequence joins TRBV30 and TRBJ2-3; 13 positions agree with TRBD2. The V segment lost 7 bases and the J segment 0 bases; nucleotides outside the gene matches: 4. The CDR3 is 15 amino acids. Per the germline V gene, CDR1 is GTSNPN and CDR2 is SVGIG (reference sequence). The CDR3 loop is CALTSGGLSTDTQYF. The CDR3 coding sequence is TGTGCCTTGACTAGCGGGGGGTTGAGCACAGATACGCAGTATTTT.